Each of the 4 T cell receptor beta chains below was sequenced from the same sample in a study of T cells expressing NK-cell markers (dated by TCRdb to about 2020). Library prep was done by 5' RACE. The instrument was an Illumina HiSeq 2000. Through TCRdb reprocessing, the reads give one entry per CDR3 protein sequence; DNA is omitted. The sample table on file contains 450,000 to 600,000 distinct CDR3 sequences. The ten largest account for approximately 3.6% of the sample. Sample: blood T cells: a sorted CD56 or NKG2C T cell subset, CD4+ or CD8+ T cells, or bulk PBMC T cells (not recorded which). The receptor source for this set is a man between 18 and 35 years old in good health. Donor details come from another sample of the same person, matched by shared clones.

The chain couples TRBV3-1 to TRBJ1-1; TCRdb's D call of TRBD1 is untestable without DNA. The CDR3 spans 12 residues. Germline V CDR1 and CDR2: LGHDT, YNNKEL (reference sequence). The CDR3 spells CATVDSNTEAFF.

The gene calls are TRBV10-2 and TRBJ2-1; TCRdb proposes TRBD1, but this gene call is untestable without DNA. The CDR3 loop spans 13 amino acids. Germline CDR1 and CDR2: WSHSY and SAAADI. The CDR3 spells CASTGTGYNEQFF.

V and J are TRBV7-9 and TRBJ2-2; TCRdb gives TRBD1 as the D gene, but with no DNA this cannot be confirmed. CDR3 size: 16 residues. Germline CDR1 and CDR2: SEHNR and FQNEAQ (reference sequence). The CDR3 spells CASSSAGAENTGELFF.

The gene calls are TRBV29-1 and TRBJ1-5. This CDR3 is 14 amino acids long. Germline V gene sequence: CDR1 SQVTM, CDR2 ANQGSEA. The CDR3: CSVVEGQARQPQHF.